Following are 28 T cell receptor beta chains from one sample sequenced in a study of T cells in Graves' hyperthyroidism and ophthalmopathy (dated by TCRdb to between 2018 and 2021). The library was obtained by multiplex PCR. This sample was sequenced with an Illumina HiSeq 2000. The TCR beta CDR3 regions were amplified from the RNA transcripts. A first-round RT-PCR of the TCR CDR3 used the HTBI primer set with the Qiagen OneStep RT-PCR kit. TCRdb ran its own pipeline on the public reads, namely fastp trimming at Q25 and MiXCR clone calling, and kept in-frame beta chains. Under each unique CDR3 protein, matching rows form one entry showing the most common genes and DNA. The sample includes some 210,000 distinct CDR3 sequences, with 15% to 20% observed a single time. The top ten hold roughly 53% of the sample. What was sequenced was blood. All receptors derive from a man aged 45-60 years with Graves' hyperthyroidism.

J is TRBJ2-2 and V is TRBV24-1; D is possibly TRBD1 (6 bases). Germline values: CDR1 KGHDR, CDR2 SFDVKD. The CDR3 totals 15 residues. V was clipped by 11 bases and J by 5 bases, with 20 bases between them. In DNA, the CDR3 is TGTGCCATCGCCAGGGGCCCCCTAGGGACCGGGGAGCTGTTTTTT. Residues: CAIARGPLGTGELFF.

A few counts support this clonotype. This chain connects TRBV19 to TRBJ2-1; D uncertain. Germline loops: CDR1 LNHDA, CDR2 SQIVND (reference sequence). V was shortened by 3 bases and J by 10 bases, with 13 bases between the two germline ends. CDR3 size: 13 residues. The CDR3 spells CASSMGSGLEQFF. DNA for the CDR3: TGTGCCAGTAGTATGGGCTCCGGTTTGGAGCAGTTCTTC.

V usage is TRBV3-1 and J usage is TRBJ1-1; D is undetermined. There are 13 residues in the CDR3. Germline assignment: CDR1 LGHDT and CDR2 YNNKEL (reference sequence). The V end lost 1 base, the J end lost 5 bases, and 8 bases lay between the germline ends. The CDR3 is CASSQGRRTEAFF. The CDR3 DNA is TGTGCCAGCAGCCAAGGGCGTCGGACTGAAGCTTTCTTT.

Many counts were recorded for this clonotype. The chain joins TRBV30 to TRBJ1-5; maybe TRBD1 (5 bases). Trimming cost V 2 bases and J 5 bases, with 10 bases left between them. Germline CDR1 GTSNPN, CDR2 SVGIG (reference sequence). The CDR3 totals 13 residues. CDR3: CAWSIRGDQPQHF. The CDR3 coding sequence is TGTGCCTGGAGTATAAGGGGAGATCAGCCCCAGCATTTT.

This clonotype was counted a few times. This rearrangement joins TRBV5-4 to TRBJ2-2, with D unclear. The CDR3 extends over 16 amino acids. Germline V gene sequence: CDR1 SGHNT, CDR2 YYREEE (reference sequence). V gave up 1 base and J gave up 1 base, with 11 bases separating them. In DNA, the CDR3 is TGTGCCAGCAGCTTGCTAGGGTCGGGGAACACCGGGGAGCTGTTTTTT. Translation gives CASSLLGSGNTGELFF.

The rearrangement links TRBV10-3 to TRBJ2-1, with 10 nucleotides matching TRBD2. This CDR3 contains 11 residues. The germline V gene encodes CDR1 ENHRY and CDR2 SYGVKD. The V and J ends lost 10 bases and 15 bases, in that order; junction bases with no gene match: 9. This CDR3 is CATAGLADRFF. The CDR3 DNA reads TGTGCCACCGCTGGACTAGCGGATCGGTTCTTC.

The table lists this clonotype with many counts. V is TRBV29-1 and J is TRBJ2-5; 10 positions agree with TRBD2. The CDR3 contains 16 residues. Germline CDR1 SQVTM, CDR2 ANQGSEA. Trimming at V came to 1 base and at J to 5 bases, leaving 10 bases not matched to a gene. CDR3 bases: TGCAGCGTTGAAGGCCCTAGCGGGAGTTCGTGGGAGACCCAGTACTTC. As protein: CSVEGPSGSSWETQYF. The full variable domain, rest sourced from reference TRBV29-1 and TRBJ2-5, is SAVISQKPSRDICQRGTSLTIQCQVDSQVTMMFWYRQQPGQSLTLIATANQGSEATYESGFVIDKFPISRPNLTFSTLTVSNMSPEDSSIYLCSVEGPSGSSWETQYFGPGTRLLVL.

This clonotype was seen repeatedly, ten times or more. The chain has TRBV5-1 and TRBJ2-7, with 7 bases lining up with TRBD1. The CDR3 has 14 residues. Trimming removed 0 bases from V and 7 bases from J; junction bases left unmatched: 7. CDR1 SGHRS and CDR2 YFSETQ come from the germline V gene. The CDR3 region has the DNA TGCGCCAGCAGCTTGGATGGGACAGTGTTGGAGCAGTACTTC. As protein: CASSLDGTVLEQYF.

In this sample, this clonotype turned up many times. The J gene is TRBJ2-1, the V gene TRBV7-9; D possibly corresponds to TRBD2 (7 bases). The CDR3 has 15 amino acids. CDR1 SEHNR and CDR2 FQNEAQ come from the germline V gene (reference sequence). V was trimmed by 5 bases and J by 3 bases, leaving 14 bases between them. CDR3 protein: CASSERGGYYNEQFF. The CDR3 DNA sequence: TGTGCCAGCAGCGAAAGGGGGGGTTACTACAATGAGCAGTTCTTC.

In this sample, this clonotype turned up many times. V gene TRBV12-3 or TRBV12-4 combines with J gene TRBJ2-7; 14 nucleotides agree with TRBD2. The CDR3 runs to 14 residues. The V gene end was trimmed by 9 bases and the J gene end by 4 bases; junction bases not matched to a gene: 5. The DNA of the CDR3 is TGTGCCAGTTCCGGGACTAGCGGGAGTTACGAGCAGTACTTC. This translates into CASSGTSGSYEQYF.

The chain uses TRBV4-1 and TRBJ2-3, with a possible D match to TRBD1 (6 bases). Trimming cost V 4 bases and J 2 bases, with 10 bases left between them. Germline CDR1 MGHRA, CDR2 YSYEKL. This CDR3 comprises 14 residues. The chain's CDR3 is CASSLTGTTDTQYF. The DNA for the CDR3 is TGCGCCAGCAGCCTAACAGGGACCACAGATACGCAGTATTTT.

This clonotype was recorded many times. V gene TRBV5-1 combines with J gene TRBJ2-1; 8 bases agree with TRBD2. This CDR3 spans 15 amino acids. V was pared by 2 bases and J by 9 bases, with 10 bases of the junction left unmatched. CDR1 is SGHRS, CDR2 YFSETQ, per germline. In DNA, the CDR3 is TGCGCCAGCAGCTTTGGAGCGGGAGTGGTCTCTGAGCAGTTCTTC. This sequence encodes CASSFGAGVVSEQFF.

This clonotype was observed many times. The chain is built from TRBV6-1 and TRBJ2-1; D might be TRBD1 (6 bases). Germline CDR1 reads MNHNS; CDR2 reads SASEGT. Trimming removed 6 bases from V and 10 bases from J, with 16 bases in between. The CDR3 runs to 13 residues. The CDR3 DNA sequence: TGTGCCAGCAGCTCTAATACGGACAGCGAGCAGTTCTTC. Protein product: CASSSNTDSEQFF.

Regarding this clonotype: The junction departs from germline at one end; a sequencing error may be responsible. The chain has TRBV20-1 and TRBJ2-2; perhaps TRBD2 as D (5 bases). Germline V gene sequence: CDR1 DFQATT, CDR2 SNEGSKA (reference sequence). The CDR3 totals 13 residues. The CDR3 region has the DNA TGCAGTGCTAGAGATAGCGTTTCCGGGAAGCTGTTTTTT. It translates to CSARDSVSGKLFF.

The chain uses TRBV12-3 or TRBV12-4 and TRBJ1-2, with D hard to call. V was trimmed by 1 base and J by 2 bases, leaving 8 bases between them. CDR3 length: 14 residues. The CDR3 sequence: CASSLGYGNYGYTF. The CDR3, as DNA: TGTGCCAGCAGTTTAGGTTATGGGAACTATGGCTACACCTTC.

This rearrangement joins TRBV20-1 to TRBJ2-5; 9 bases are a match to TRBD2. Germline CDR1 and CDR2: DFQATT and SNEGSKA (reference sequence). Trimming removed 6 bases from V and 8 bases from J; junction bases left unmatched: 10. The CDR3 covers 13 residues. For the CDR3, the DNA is TGCAGTGCCACACCCGGACTAGCGAGAACCCAGTACTTC. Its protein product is CSATPGLARTQYF.

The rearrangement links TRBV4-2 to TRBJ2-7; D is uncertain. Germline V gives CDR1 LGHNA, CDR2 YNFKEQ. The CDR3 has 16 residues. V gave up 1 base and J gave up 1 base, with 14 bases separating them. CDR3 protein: CASSQVWPRESYEQYF. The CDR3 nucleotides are TGTGCCAGCAGCCAAGTATGGCCCAGAGAATCCTACGAGCAGTACTTC.

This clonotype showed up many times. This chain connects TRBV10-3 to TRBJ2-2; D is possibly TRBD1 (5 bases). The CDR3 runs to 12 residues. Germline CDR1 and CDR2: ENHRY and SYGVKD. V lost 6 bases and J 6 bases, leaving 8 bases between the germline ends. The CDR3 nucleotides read TGTGCCATCAGACAGGACGCCGGGGAGCTGTTTTTT. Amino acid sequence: CAIRQDAGELFF.

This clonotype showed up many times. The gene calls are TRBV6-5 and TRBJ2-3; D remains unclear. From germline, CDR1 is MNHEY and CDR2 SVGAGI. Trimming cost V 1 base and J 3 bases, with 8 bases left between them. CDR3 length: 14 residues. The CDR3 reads CASSYLYLTDTQYF. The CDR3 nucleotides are TGTGCCAGCAGTTACTTGTACCTGACAGATACGCAGTATTTT.

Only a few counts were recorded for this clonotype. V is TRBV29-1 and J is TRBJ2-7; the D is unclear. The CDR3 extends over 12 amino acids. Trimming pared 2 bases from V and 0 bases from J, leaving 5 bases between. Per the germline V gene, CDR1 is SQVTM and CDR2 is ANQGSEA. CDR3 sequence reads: CSVEQNSYEQYF. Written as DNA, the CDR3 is TGCAGCGTTGAACAGAACTCCTACGAGCAGTACTTC.

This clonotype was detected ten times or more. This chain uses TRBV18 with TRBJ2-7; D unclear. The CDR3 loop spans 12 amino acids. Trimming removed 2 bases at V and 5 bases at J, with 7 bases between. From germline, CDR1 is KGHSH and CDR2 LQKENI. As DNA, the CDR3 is TGTGCCAGCTCACCAGTGGGAAACGAGCAGTACTTC. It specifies CASSPVGNEQYF.

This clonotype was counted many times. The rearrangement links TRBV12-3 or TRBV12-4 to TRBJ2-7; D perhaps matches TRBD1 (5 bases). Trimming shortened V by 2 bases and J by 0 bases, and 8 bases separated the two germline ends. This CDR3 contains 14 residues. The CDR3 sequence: CASSLTRVSYEQYF. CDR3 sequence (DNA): TGTGCCAGCAGTTTAACCAGGGTCTCCTACGAGCAGTACTTC.

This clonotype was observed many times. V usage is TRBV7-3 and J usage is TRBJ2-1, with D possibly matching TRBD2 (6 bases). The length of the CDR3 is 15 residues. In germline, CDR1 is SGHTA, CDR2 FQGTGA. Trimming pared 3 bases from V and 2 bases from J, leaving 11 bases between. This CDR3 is CASSFRSGAYNEQFF. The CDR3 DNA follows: TGTGCCAGCAGCTTTCGATCGGGGGCCTACAATGAGCAGTTCTTC.

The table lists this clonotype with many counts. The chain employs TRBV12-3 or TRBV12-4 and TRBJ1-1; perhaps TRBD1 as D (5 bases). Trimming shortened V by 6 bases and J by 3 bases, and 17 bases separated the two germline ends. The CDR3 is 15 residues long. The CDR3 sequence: CASSGPGRGDTEAFF. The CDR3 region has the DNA TGTGCCAGCAGCGGACCGGGACGAGGGGACACTGAAGCTTTCTTT.

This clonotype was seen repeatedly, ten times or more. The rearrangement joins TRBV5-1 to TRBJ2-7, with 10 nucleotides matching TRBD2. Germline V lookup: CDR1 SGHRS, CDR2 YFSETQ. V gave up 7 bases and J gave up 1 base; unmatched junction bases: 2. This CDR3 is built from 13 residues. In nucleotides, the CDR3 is TGCGCCAGCGGAGCGGGAGGGTCCTACGAGCAGTACTTC. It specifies CASGAGGSYEQYF. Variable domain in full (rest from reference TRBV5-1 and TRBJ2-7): KAGVTQTPRYLIKTRGQQVTLSCSPISGHRSVSWYQQTPGQGLQFLFEYFSETQRNKGNFPGRFSGRQFSNSRSEMNVSTLELGDSALYLCASGAGGSYEQYFGPGTRLTVT.

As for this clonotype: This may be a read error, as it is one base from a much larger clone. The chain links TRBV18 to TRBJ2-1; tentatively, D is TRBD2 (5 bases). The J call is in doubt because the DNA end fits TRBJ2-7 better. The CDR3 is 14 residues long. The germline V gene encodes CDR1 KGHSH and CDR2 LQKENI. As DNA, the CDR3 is TGTGCCAGCTCACCACCTGCTAGCCCCAATGAGCAGTACTTC. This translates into CASSPPASPNEQYF.

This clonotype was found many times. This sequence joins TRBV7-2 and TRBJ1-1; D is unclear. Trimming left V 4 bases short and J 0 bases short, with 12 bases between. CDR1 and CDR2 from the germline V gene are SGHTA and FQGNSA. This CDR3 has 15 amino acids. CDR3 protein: CASSYGRSMNTEAFF. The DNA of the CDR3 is TGTGCCAGCAGCTATGGCAGAAGCATGAACACTGAAGCTTTCTTT.

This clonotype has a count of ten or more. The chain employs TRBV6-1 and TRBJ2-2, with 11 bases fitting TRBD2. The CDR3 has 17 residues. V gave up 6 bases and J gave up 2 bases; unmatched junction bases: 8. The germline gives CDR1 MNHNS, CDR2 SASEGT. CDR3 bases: TGTGCCAGCAGACGACTAGCGGGAACTACAAACACCGGGGAGCTGTTTTTT. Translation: CASRRLAGTTNTGELFF.